This T cell receptor beta chain was captured by sequencing in a study of control samples from healthy donors and cancer patients. V was pared by 4 bases and J by 2 bases, with 9 bases between. CDR1 and CDR2 (germline): KGHSH, LQKENI. The CDR3 consists of 13 residues. Method: immunoSEQ multiplex PCR; TCRdb's copy keeps in-frame clones and lacks some. This table holds 150,000 to 200,000 clones, approximately 92% found once. The sequence came from a man aged 25-45 years in good health. Sequencing used blood. V and J are TRBV18 and TRBJ2-7; TRBD1 might be the D (6 bases). The CDR3 loop is CASSQDSTYEQYF. CDR3 DNA: TGTGCCAGCTCACAGGACAGCACCTACGAGCAGTACTTC.